This TCR delta chain was sequenced for a study of gamma-delta T cells after stem cell transplantation. In its sample, this clone is medium-sized. The CDR3 consists of 16 residues. V trimming: 3 bases; J trimming: 0 bases; junction bases outside the gene matches: 9. Germline lookup yields CDR1 GEAIGNYY and CDR2 EKD. With CATT, TCRdb re-called clones from the RT-PCR reads. Counted here are approximately 5,000 delta-chain clones, approximately 1.8% occurring once; the ten biggest clones make up 15% to 20%. This receptor was identified in a human donor. It is not recorded whose cells these are; they may come from a transplant donor. The V call is TRDV2, the J call TRDJ1; TRDD3 aligns across 7 bases. The sequenced material came from gamma-delta T cells. The CDR3 is CACDPLTTGDTDKLIF. DNA of the CDR3: TGTGCCTGTGACCCCCTTACGACTGGGGACACCGATAAACTCATCTTT.